Sequencing of this T cell receptor beta chain was carried out in a study of circulating tumor DNA in untreated peripheral T-cell lymphoma. Study-wide results and caveats: Tumor-specific clonotypes were found in roughly 75% of patients.

The table came from immunoSEQ multiplex PCR; TCRdb's copy has only in-frame clones and leaves some out. The sample includes 2,000 or so clones, 71% seen only once; the top ten take roughly 50%. Of note for this clone: Its target is not known.

Tumor tissue was collected at baseline, before treatment began. The source is a human donor with peripheral T-cell lymphoma. Sequenced sample: tumor tissue.

The CDR3 loop is CASSIGVNTEAFF. The CDR3 nucleotides are TGTGCCAGTAGTATAGGAGTGAACACTGAAGCTTTCTTT. This sequence joins TRBV19 and TRBJ1-1; D is unclear. From germline, CDR1 is LNHDA and CDR2 SQIVND (reference sequence). V was cut by 1 base and J by 0 bases, with 3 bases left in between. The length of the CDR3 is 13 residues.